The rows below give T cell receptor beta chains drawn from one sample of a study of T cell responses to AZD1222 COVID-19 vaccine. TCRdb keeps only in-frame clones here, not all; method: immunoSEQ multiplex PCR. The table has some 100,000 clones, roughly 90% seen once. This specimen was peripheral blood, taken 28 days after the second AZD1222 dose. Every receptor here comes from an adult who received the AZD1222 COVID-19 vaccine. Each CDR3 is given with its conserved first and last residue. The D gene is left open where the match is weak. Rows may omit the clone size; those that give it use once, few, many or a size class.

d_call j_call v_call clone_size cdr3_nt cdr3_aa
- TRBJ1-5 TRBV10-3 - TGTGCCATCAGTTCAGGGTACAATCAGCCCCAGCATTTT CAISSGYNQPQHF
- TRBJ1-2 TRBV21-1 - TGTGCCAGCACCAGCAGTTTCTATGGCTACACCTTC CASTSSFYGYTF
TRBD1 TRBJ2-1 TRBV6-5 - TGTGCCAGCAGTTCGACAGGGAACAACAATGAGCAGTTCTTC CASSSTGNNNEQFF
- TRBJ2-7 TRBV5-4 - TGTGCCAGCAGCTTGTGGCTGGGGTCCTACGAGCAGTACTTC CASSLWLGSYEQYF
TRBD2 TRBJ2-7 TRBV6-2/TRBV6-3 - TGTGCCAGCAGTCGTAGCGGGGGTGACCTTAGGAGCTCCTACGAGCAGTACTTC CASSRSGGDLRSSYEQYF
- TRBJ1-1 TRBV5-4 - TGTGCCAGCAGCTCGTTACGGGGGAACACTGAAGCTTTCTTT CASSSLRGNTEAFF
- TRBJ1-2 TRBV6-7 - TGTGCCAGCAGTTATAAGGTTGGGTACGGCTACACCTTC CASSYKVGYGYTF
TRBD2 TRBJ2-3 TRBV6-1 - TGTGCCAGCAGTGAAGCGGCGGGGGGCGTTAGTACGCAGTATTTT CASSEAAGGVSTQYF
- TRBJ2-7 TRBV18 - TGTGCCAGCTCACCTGATGACTCTAATGGCTACGAGCAGTACTTC CASSPDDSNGYEQYF
- TRBJ1-4 TRBV6-6 few TGTGCCAGCAGTGACGGGACTCTCTACGTTTTT CASSDGTLYVF
TRBD1 TRBJ2-5 TRBV4-2 once TGTGCCAGCAGCCAACTACAGGGGCACGAGACCCAGTACTTC CASSQLQGHETQYF
- TRBJ1-5 TRBV7-3 - TGTGCCAGCAGCTTAGGTCTGAATCAGCCCCAGCATTTT CASSLGLNQPQHF
- TRBJ1-1 TRBV6-5 - TGTGCCAGCAGTTACTCGAGTCGAGGGCGGAGCACTGAAGCTTTCTTT CASSYSSRGRSTEAFF
- TRBJ1-4 TRBV7-9 - TGTGCCAGCAGCTTTACTAGGGACCCGTATGAAAAACTGTTTTTT CASSFTRDPYEKLFF
TRBD1 TRBJ2-1 TRBV7-9 once TGTGCCAGCAACGAGGGGACAGTTGAGCAGTTCTTC CASNEGTVEQFF
- TRBJ1-2 TRBV18 once TGTGCCAGCTCATCAGGATACAACTATGGCTACACCTTC CASSSGYNYGYTF
- TRBJ1-2 TRBV5-1 - TGCGCCAGCAGCTTGATGCAGGGTAGTGCGTGGGGCTACACCTTC CASSLMQGSAWGYTF
TRBD1 TRBJ1-5 TRBV24-1 few TGTGCCACCAGTGATTCGGGACAGGGGGGTCAGCCCCAGCATTTT CATSDSGQGGQPQHF
- TRBJ1-5 TRBV2 - TGTGCCAGCAGTGTGCCCCGGCCCCCCGGGCGACAGCCCCAGCATTTT CASSVPRPPGRQPQHF
- TRBJ1-2 TRBV6-6 - TGTGCCAGCGGGCAGGGAGCTAACTATGGCTACACCTTC CASGQGANYGYTF
- TRBJ2-1 TRBV10-1 medium-sized TGCGCCAGCAGTGATCAAAGCAATGAGCAGTTCTTC CASSDQSNEQFF
TRBD2 TRBJ2-5 TRBV5-4 - TGTGCCAGCACCCCTAGCGGGGGGGCCCGAGAGACCCAGTACTTC CASTPSGGARETQYF